The T cell receptor beta chain described here comes from a study of beta chain features in type 1 diabetes. Sequenced material consisted of expressed TCRB transcripts (all of the isolated RNA was reverse transcribed). Naive, central memory and regulatory T cell samples yielded roughly 3.5 million reads on average. Some clones are missing from TCRdb's copy, which holds only in-frame ones; the method was immunoSEQ multiplex PCR. Here the sample spans 200,000 to 250,000 clones, approximately 10% being singletons. Looked up from germline, CDR1 is SGHNT and CDR2 is YYREEE (reference sequence). The CDR3 covers 15 residues. Trimming shortened V by 3 bases and J by 1 base, and 13 bases separated the two germline ends. Based on CD45RO/CCR7/CD25/CD127/CD95/CD27, CD4+ regulatory, stem cell-like memory, naive and central memory cells were sorted.

The chain joins TRBV5-4 to TRBJ1-1; unclear D gene. The specimen was central memory CD4+ T cells from blood. This clonotype was sampled from a man younger than 35 in good health. The CDR3 reads CASSSEGRENTEAFF. Written as DNA, the CDR3 is TGTGCCAGCAGCTCGGAAGGACGAGAGAACACTGAAGCTTTCTTT.